This T cell receptor beta chain is from a study of blood T cell repertoires in COVID-19. Study in general: There were acute and convalescent COVID-19 samples, and they came from the United States, Italy and Spain. PBMCs, B-cell-depleted T cells, or T cells provided the cDNA or gDNA that made up the material.

Original handling: Researchers report that nucleated cell counts were estimated from reference gene primer amplification. Using immunoSEQ multiplex PCR, the repertoire was profiled, and TCRdb retains in-frame clones only, with some absent. That table furnishes V, J and clone size, whereas the DNA furnished D and trimming. Here the sample spans about 59,000 clones, roughly 80% being singletons. The CDR3 has 13 residues. Germline V gene data show CDR1 as SGHRS and CDR2 as YFSETQ. V dropped 4 bases and J dropped 9; count of bases not matched to a gene: 5. The sample was peripheral blood. The chain links TRBV5-1 to TRBJ2-4; 9 bases are a match to TRBD1. The origin of this receptor is a woman in her sixties or seventies with acute or convalescent COVID-19. The CDR3 nucleotides read TGCGCCAGCAGCAGGACAGGGGATACCATTCAGTACTTC. As protein: CASSRTGDTIQYF.